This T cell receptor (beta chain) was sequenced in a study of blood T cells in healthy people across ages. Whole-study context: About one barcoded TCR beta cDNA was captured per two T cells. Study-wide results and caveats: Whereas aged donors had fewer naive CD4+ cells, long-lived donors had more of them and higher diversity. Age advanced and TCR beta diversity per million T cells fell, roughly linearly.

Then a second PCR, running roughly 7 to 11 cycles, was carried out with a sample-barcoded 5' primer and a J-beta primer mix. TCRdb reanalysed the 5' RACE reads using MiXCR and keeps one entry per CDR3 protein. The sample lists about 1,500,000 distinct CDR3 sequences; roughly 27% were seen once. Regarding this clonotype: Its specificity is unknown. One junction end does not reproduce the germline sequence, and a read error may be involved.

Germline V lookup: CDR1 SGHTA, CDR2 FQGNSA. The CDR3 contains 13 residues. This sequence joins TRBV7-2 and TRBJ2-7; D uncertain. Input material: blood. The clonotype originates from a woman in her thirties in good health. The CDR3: CASSAQLPYGQYF. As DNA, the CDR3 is TGTGCCAGCAGCGCTCAACTCCCCTACGGGCAGTACTTC.